These T cell receptor beta chains were read from a single sample in a study of cytomegalovirus exposure and HLA in healthy donors. Method: immunoSEQ multiplex PCR; TCRdb's copy keeps in-frame clones and lacks some. The sample includes 92,000 or so clones, 96% of them seen just once. Material: PBMCs. These TCRs come from a young man in good health and CMV-seronegative. Both conserved end residues are part of each CDR3. D genes are given only for firm matches. Clone size is not always given. Where it is, it says once, few, many or a class for expanded clones.

clone size	V gene	CDR3 length	D gene	J gene	CDR3 DNA	CDR3 protein
.	TRBV5-5	13	.	TRBJ2-5	TGTGCCAGCAGCCGAAGGGAGGTAGAGACCCAGTACTTC	CASSRREVETQYF
.	TRBV5-8	16	TRBD2	TRBJ2-7	TGTGCCAGCAGCTTGGGTCCAGCGGGGTCGGCCTACGAGCAGTACTTC	CASSLGPAGSAYEQYF
.	TRBV30	12	TRBD1	TRBJ1-4	TGTGCCTGGGGACAGGGTAATGAAAAACTGTTTTTT	CAWGQGNEKLFF
.	TRBV5-1	15	.	TRBJ2-5	TGCGCCAGCAGCTTGGGGCAGGGTGGCGTGGAGACCCAGTACTTC	CASSLGQGGVETQYF
.	TRBV11-3	14	TRBD2	TRBJ2-2	TGTGCCAGCAGCTTAGGCGGGAGCACCGGGGAGCTGTTTTTT	CASSLGGSTGELFF
.	TRBV2	14	.	TRBJ2-3	TGTGCCAGCAGTGAAGCGTCCCACACAGATACGCAGTATTTT	CASSEASHTDTQYF
.	TRBV2	15	.	TRBJ1-4	TGTGCCAGCAGAAGAGAACAGGGAGTATATGAAAAACTGTTTTTT	CASRREQGVYEKLFF
.	TRBV29-1	16	.	TRBJ1-4	TGCAGCGTTATCCCACTTCCGACAGGTTTGAGCGAAAAACTGTTTTTT	CSVIPLPTGLSEKLFF
.	TRBV28	13	.	TRBJ1-2	TGTGCCAGCACGGGAGACAGCTATTATGGCTACACCTTC	CASTGDSYYGYTF
.	TRBV5-1	15	.	TRBJ1-5	TGCGCCAGCAGCTTGGAAGGCCGGGGCAATCAGCCCCAGCATTTT	CASSLEGRGNQPQHF
.	TRBV12-5	14	.	TRBJ1-2	TGTGCTAGTGCCCCATCCGCGGCCCGGGGGGGCTACACCTTC	CASAPSAARGGYTF
.	TRBV11-3	16	.	TRBJ2-2	TGTGCCAGCAGCTTATTTGGTGGGCCGAACACCGGGGAGCTGTTTTTT	CASSLFGGPNTGELFF
.	TRBV30	13	.	TRBJ1-2	TGTGCCTGGAGTCAACAGGGAAACTATGGCTACACCTTC	CAWSQQGNYGYTF
once	TRBV5-1	17	TRBD2	TRBJ2-7	TGCGCCAGCAGCTTGGAGCGGAGCGGGAGGGCCGTCCACGAGCAGTACTTC	CASSLERSGRAVHEQYF
.	TRBV6-5	12	.	TRBJ1-1	TGTGCCAGCAGTTACACCCAGGGAGAAGCTTTCTTT	CASSYTQGEAFF
once	TRBV9	16	TRBD2	TRBJ2-3	TGTGCCAGCAGCGTAGGAGGAGCGGGAGGGACAGATACGCAGTATTTT	CASSVGGAGGTDTQYF
.	TRBV2	15	.	TRBJ1-5	TGTGCCAGCAGTGCCCTCTTAGGGGCCGATCAGCCCCAGCATTTT	CASSALLGADQPQHF
once	TRBV6-5	15	TRBD2	TRBJ2-1	TGTGCCAGCAGCTACACTAGCGGGGGGTACAATGAGCAGTTCTTC	CASSYTSGGYNEQFF
.	TRBV7-9	17	.	TRBJ2-6	TGTGCCAGCACCGAACCAGCGCAATTCTCTGGGGCCAACGTCCTGACTTTC	CASTEPAQFSGANVLTF
.	TRBV19	14	.	TRBJ2-1	TGTGCCAGTACCACAATGGGGCTGGGGAATGAGCAGTTCTTC	CASTTMGLGNEQFF
.	TRBV28	13	.	TRBJ2-7	TGTGCCAGCAGAGTACAGGGGGGGGACGAGCAGTACTTC	CASRVQGGDEQYF
.	TRBV5-4	15	TRBD2	TRBJ2-1	TGTGCCAGCAGCCCTAGCGGGAGCTCCTACAATGAGCAGTTCTTC	CASSPSGSSYNEQFF
.	TRBV9	16	.	TRBJ1-4	TGTGCCAGCAGCCCCAAAAATCAACGCGCTAATGAAAAACTGTTTTTT	CASSPKNQRANEKLFF
.	TRBV7-9	16	.	TRBJ1-3	TGTGCCAGCACCAACCGGGTCATTAACTCTGGAAACACCATATATTTT	CASTNRVINSGNTIYF
.	TRBV5-4	15	TRBD1	TRBJ1-2	TGTGCCAGCAGCTCACAGACAGGGGGCATGTATGGCTACACCTTC	CASSSQTGGMYGYTF
.	TRBV15	15	.	TRBJ1-4	TGTGCCACCAGCCCCCGAGTTGCAACTAATGAAAAACTGTTTTTT	CATSPRVATNEKLFF
.	TRBV5-4	16	TRBD1	TRBJ1-4	TGTGCCAGCAGCTTAGACAGGGGGTTTGCTAATGAAAAACTGTTTTTT	CASSLDRGFANEKLFF
.	TRBV29-1	14	.	TRBJ2-3	TGCAGCGTCCTGGGGGGGCATGGAGCAGATACGCAGTATTTT	CSVLGGHGADTQYF
.	TRBV7-8	15	.	TRBJ1-2	TGTGCCAGCAGCCCCCGGGGTCCGGTGGCTTATGGCTACACCTTC	CASSPRGPVAYGYTF